This note documents a single TCR beta chain sequence. The antigen is undetermined. CDR1 is KGHDR and CDR2 is SFDVKD in the germline V gene. The CDR3 sequence is 16 residues long. The V and J ends lost 3 bases and 2 bases, in that order; junction bases with no gene match: 7. This specimen belongs to a study of early T cells in non-severe SARS-CoV-2 infection. Findings and limits, study-wide: Clonotype matching in VDJdb favored anti-spike CD8 responses and did not capture private and CD4 specificities.

Each single cDNA molecule received a unique molecular identifier. TCRdb fed the 5' RACE reads into MiXCR, producing one record per CDR3 protein. This table holds over 60,000 distinct CDR3 sequences, roughly a tenth found once. Sample: whole blood. The chain links TRBV24-1 to TRBJ2-3; 7 bases map to TRBD1. The sequence derives from an adult who was a healthcare worker with PCR-confirmed SARS-CoV-2 infection or an uninfected control (not recorded which). CDR3 residues: CATSDIGQDPTDTQYF. CDR3 DNA sequence: TGTGCCACCAGTGATATAGGACAGGACCCCACAGATACGCAGTATTTT.